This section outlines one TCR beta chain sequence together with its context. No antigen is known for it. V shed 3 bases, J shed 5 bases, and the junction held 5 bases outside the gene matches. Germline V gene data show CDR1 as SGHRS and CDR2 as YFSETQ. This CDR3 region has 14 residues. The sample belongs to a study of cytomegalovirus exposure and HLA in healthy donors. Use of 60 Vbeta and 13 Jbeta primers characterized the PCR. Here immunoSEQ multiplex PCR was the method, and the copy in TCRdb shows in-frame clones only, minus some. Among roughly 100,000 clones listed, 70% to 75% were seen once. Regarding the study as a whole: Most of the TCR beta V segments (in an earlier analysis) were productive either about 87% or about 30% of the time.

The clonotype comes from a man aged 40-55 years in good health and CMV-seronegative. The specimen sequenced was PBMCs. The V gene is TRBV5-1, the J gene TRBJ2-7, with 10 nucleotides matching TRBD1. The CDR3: CASSSQTGGHEQYF. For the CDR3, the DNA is TGCGCCAGCAGCTCCCAGACAGGGGGCCACGAGCAGTACTTC.